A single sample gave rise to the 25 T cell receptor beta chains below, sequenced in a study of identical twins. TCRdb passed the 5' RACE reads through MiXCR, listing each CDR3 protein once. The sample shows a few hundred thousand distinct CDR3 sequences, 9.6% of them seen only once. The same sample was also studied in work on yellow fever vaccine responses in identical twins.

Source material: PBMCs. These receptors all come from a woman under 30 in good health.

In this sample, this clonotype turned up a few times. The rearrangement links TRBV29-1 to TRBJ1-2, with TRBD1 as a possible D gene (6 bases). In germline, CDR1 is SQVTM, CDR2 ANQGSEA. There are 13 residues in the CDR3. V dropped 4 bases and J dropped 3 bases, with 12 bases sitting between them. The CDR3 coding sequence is TGCAGCGTTGGGGGGACAAGGGACTATGGCTACACCTTC. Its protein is CSVGGTRDYGYTF.

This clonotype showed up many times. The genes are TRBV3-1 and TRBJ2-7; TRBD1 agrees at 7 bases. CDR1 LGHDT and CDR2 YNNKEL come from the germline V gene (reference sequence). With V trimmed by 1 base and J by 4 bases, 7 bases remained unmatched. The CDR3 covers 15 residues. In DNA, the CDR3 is TGTGCCAGCAGCCAAGTTTGGGGACAGCCTTACGAGCAGTACTTC. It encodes CASSQVWGQPYEQYF.

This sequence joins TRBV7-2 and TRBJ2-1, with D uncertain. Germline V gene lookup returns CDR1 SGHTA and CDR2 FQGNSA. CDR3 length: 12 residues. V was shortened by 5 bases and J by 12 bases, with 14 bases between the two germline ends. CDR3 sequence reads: CASSQVDLGQFF. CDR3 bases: TGTGCCAGCAGCCAAGTCGACTTGGGGCAGTTCTTC.

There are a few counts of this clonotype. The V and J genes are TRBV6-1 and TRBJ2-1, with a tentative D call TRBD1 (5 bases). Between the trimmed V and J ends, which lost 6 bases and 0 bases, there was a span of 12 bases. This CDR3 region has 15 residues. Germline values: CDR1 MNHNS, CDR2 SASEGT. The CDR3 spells CASSRTLSSYNEQFF. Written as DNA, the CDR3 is TGTGCCAGCAGCAGGACACTTAGCTCCTACAATGAGCAGTTCTTC.

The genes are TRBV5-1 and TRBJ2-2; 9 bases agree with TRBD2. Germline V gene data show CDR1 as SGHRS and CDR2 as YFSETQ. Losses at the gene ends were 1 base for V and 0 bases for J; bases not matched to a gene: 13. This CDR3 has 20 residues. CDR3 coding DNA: TGCGCCAGCAGCTTGTTGAAGGACAGAGGACTAGCGACGAACACCGGGGAGCTGTTTTTT. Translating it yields CASSLLKDRGLATNTGELFF.

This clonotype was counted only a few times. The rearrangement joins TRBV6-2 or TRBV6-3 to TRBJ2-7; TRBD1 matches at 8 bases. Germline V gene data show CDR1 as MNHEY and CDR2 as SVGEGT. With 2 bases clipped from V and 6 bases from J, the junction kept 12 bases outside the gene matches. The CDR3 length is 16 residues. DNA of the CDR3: TGTGCCAGCAGTTACGACCCTGCTCAGGGGGCGTTCGAGCAGTACTTC. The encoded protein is CASSYDPAQGAFEQYF.

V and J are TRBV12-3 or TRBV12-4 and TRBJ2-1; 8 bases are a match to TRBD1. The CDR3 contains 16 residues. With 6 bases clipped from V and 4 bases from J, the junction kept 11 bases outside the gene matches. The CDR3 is CASRQRQGRGYNEQFF. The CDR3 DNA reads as TGTGCCAGCAGACAAAGACAGGGGAGAGGTTACAATGAGCAGTTCTTC.

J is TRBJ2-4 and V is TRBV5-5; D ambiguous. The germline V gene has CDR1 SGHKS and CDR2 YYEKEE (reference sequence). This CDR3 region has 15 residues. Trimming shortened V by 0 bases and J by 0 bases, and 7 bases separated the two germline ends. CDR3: CASSLDPEAKNIQYF. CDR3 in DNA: TGTGCCAGCAGCTTGGATCCAGAAGCCAAAAACATTCAGTACTTC.

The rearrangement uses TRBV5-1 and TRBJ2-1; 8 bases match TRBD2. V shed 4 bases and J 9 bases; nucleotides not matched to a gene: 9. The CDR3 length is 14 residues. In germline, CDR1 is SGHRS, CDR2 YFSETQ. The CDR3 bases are TGCGCCAGCAGCGCGTCCGGGGGGGCTTTTGAGCAGTTCTTC. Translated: CASSASGGAFEQFF. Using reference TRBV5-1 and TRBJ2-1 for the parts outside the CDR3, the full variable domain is KAGVTQTPRYLIKTRGQQVTLSCSPISGHRSVSWYQQTPGQGLQFLFEYFSETQRNKGNFPGRFSGRQFSNSRSEMNVSTLELGDSALYLCASSASGGAFEQFFGPGTRLTVL.

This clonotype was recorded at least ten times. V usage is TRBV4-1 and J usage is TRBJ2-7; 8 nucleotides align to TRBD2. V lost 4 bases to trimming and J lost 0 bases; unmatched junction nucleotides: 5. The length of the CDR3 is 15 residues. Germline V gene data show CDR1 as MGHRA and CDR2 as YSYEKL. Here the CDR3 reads CASSPGGAPSYEQYF. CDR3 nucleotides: TGCGCCAGCAGCCCCGGGGGGGCACCCTCCTACGAGCAGTACTTC.

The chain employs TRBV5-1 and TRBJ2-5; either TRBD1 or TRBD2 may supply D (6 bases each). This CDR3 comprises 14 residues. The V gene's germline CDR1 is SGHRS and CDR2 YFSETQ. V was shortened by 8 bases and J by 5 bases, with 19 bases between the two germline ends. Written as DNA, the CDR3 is TGCGCCAGTGTCGGTGTGGGGGGCCAGGAGACCCAGTACTTC. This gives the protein CASVGVGGQETQYF.

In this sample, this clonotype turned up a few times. This chain's CDR3 is CASSFPGGIRTYEQYF. The CDR3 nucleotides are TGTGCCAGCAGTTTCCCGGGGGGGATCCGGACCTACGAGCAGTACTTC. The chain joins TRBV28 to TRBJ2-7; 8 bases match TRBD2. Looked up from germline, CDR1 is MDHEN and CDR2 is SYDVKM. With 3 bases clipped from V and 2 bases from J, the junction kept 9 bases outside the gene matches. The CDR3 loop spans 16 amino acids. The entire variable domain, with the rest obtained from reference TRBV28 and TRBJ2-7, is as follows: DVKVTQSSRYLVKRTGEKVFLECVQDMDHENMFWYRQDPGLGLRLIYFSYDVKMKEKGDIPEGYSVSREKKERFSLILESASTNQTSMYLCASSFPGGIRTYEQYFGPGTRLTVT.

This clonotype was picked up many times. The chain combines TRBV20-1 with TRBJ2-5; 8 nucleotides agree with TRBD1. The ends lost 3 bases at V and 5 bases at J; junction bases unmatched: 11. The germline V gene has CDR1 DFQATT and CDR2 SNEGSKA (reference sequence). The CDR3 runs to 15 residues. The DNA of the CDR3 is TGCAGTGCTAGTATCGCGGACAGGGTGAGGGAGACCCAGTACTTC. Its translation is CSASIADRVRETQYF.

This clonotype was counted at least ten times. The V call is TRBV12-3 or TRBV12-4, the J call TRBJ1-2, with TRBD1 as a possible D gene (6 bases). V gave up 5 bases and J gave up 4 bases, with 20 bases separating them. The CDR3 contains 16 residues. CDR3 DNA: TGTGCCAGCAGTCCCCCCTGGGGGGGGGCTGGCTATGGCTACACCTTC. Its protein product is CASSPPWGGAGYGYTF.

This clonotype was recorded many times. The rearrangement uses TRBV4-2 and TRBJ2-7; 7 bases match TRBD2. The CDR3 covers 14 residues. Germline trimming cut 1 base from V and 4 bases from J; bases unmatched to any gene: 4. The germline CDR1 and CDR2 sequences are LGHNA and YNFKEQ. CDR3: CASSQGREYYEQYF. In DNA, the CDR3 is TGTGCCAGCAGCCAAGGGCGGGAGTATTACGAGCAGTACTTC.

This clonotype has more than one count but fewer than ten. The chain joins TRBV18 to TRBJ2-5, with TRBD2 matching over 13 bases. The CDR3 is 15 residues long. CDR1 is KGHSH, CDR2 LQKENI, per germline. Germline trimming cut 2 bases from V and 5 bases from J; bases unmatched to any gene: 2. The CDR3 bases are TGTGCCAGCTCACCAAGGACTAGCGGGAGTGAGACCCAGTACTTC. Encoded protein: CASSPRTSGSETQYF.

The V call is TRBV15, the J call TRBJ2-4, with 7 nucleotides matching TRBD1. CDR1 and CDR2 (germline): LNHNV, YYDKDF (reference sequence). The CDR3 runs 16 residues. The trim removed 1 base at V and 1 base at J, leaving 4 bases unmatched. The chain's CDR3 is CATSRGTQGAKNIQYF. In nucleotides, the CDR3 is TGTGCCACCAGCAGAGGGACACAGGGGGCCAAAAACATTCAGTACTTC.

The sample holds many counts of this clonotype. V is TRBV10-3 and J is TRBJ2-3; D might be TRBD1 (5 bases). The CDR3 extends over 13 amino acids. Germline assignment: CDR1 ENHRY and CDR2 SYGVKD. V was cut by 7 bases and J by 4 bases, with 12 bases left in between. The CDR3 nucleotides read TGTGCCATCAAGGGTTCAGGGCCAGATACGCAGTATTTT. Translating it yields CAIKGSGPDTQYF.

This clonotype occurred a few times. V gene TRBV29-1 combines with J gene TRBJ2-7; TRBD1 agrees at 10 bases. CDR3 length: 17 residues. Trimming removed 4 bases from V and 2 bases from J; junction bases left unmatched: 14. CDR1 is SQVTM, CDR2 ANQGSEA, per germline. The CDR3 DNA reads TGCAGCGTTGTGTCACGGGACAGGGGCCAACCAGCCTACGAGCAGTACTTC. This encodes CSVVSRDRGQPAYEQYF.

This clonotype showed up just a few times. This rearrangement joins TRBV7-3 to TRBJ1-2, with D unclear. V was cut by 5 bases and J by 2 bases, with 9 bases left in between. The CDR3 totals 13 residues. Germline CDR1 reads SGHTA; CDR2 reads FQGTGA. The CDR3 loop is CASSPPNNYGYTF. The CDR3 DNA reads TGTGCCAGCAGCCCGCCGAACAACTATGGCTACACCTTC.

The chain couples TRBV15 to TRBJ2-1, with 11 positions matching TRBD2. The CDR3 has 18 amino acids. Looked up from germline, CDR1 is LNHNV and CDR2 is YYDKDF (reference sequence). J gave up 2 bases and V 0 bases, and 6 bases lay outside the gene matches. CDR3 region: CATSRDRLAGTAYNEQFF. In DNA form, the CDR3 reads TGTGCCACCAGCAGAGATCGACTAGCGGGGACCGCCTACAATGAGCAGTTCTTC.

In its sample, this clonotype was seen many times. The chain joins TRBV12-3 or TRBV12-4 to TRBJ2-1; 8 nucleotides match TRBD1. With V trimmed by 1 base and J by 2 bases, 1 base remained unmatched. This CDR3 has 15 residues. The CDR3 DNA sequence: TGTGCCAGCAGTTTAGGACAGGGGCCCTACAATGAGCAGTTCTTC. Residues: CASSLGQGPYNEQFF.

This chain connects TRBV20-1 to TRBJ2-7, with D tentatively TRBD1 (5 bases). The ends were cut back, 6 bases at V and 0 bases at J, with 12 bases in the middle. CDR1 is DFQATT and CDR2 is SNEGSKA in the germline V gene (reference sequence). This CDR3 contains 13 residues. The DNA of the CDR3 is TGCAGTGCCCAGTTGGACACCTCCTACGAGCAGTACTTC. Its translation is CSAQLDTSYEQYF.

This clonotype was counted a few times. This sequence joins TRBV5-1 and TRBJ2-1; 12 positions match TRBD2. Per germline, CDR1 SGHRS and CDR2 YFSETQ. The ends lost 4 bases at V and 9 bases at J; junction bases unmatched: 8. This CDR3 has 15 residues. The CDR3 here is CASSATSGGQGEQFF. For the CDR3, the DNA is TGCGCCAGCAGCGCGACTAGCGGGGGACAGGGTGAGCAGTTCTTC. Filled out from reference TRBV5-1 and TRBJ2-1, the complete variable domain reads KAGVTQTPRYLIKTRGQQVTLSCSPISGHRSVSWYQQTPGQGLQFLFEYFSETQRNKGNFPGRFSGRQFSNSRSEMNVSTLELGDSALYLCASSATSGGQGEQFFGPGTRLTVL.

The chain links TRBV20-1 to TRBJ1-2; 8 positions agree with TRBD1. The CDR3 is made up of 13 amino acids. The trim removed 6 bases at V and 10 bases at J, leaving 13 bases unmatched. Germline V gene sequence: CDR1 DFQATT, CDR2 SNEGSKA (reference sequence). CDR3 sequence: CSAVPRTGMVYTF. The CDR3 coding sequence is TGCAGTGCCGTCCCGAGGACAGGGATGGTCTACACCTTC.